These 11 T cell receptor beta chains were all obtained from the same sample, sequenced in a study of T cells in Graves' hyperthyroidism and ophthalmopathy. Amplified regions were TCR beta CDR3 sequences from RNA transcripts. The primer set for the first-round RT-PCR of the TCR CDR3 was HTBI. TCRdb re-derived calls from the multiplex PCR reads in MiXCR, one entry per CDR3 protein. Altogether over 250,000 distinct CDR3 sequences are present, roughly 13% being singletons, with the ten largest covering about a third. Sequencing was done on a sample of blood. The receptors stem from a woman aged 40 to 50 with Graves' ophthalmopathy.

V gene TRBV4-2 combines with J gene TRBJ2-7; 12 nucleotides line up with TRBD2. The germline CDR1 and CDR2 sequences are LGHNA and YNFKEQ. V lost 5 bases, J lost 4 bases, and 6 bases stayed unmatched. This CDR3 is 15 amino acids long. The CDR3 DNA sequence: TGTGCCAGCAGCGAGCTAGCGGGAGGGAAGTACGAGCAGTACTTC. The encoded protein is CASSELAGGKYEQYF.

This clonotype has at least ten counts. The J gene is TRBJ2-3, the V gene TRBV27, with D unresolved. The germline CDR1 and CDR2 sequences are MNHEY and SMNVEV (reference sequence). Deletions cut 8 bases from V and 2 bases from J, with 8 bases between. The CDR3 totals 12 residues. CDR3 nucleotide sequence: TGTGCCAGCGGTAGGGACACAGATACGCAGTATTTT. Its translation is CASGRDTDTQYF.

This clonotype was picked up many times. This chain joins TRBV20-1 and TRBJ2-7; D might be TRBD1 or TRBD2, each matching 5 bases. V lost 6 bases and J lost 7, with 19 bases in between. This CDR3 has 13 amino acids. The V gene's germline CDR1 is DFQATT and CDR2 SNEGSKA (reference sequence). The CDR3 nucleotides are TGCAGTGCGGAAAGCTCCGGGACGGTTGAGCAGTACTTC. This encodes CSAESSGTVEQYF.

This clonotype has at least ten counts. This chain links TRBV19 with TRBJ2-5; 13 bases fit TRBD2. V gave up 5 bases and J gave up 7 bases; unmatched junction bases: 10. Germline V gene sequence: CDR1 LNHDA, CDR2 SQIVND (reference sequence). The CDR3 loop spans 16 amino acids. The DNA of the CDR3 is TGTGCCAGTAGTCCTACCCTGACTAGCGGGGGGAGGACCCAGTACTTC. The encoded protein is CASSPTLTSGGRTQYF.

The chain couples TRBV14 to TRBJ1-4; possible D gene TRBD1, 5 bases. V was pared by 1 base and J by 3 bases, with 9 bases between. CDR3 length: 15 amino acids. Per germline, CDR1 SGHDN and CDR2 FVKESK. The CDR3 region has the DNA TGTGCCAGCAGCCAAGTGAGGGGTTCTAATGAAAAACTGTTTTTT. As protein: CASSQVRGSNEKLFF.

This clonotype turned up a few times. The V gene is TRBV30, the J gene TRBJ2-2; 10 bases fit TRBD2. Germline values: CDR1 GTSNPN, CDR2 SVGIG (reference sequence). The CDR3 totals 13 residues. V was pared by 0 bases and J by 10 bases, with 2 bases of the junction left unmatched. CDR3 region: CAWSVLAGEELFF. The CDR3 nucleotides are TGTGCCTGGAGTGTGCTAGCGGGAGAGGAGCTGTTTTTT.

This clonotype was picked up a small number of times. V is TRBV20-1 and J is TRBJ1-4, with D tentatively TRBD1 (6 bases). The V end lost 0 bases, the J end lost 4 bases, and 12 bases lay between the germline ends. CDR1 is DFQATT, CDR2 SNEGSKA, per germline (reference sequence). The CDR3 is 15 residues long. The CDR3 spells CSAREGTLFNEKLFF. In DNA form, the CDR3 reads TGCAGTGCTAGAGAGGGGACACTTTTTAATGAAAAACTGTTTTTT.

This clonotype was detected ten times or more. The V gene is TRBV12-5, the J gene TRBJ2-1; 13 bases map to TRBD2. V shed 5 bases, J shed 10 bases, and the junction held 8 bases outside the gene matches. The germline V gene has CDR1 LGHNT and CDR2 FRNRAP. This CDR3 spans 15 amino acids. The CDR3 region has the DNA TGTGCTAGTGGTCTATCGACTAGCGGGGGGTTGGAGCAGTTCTTC. Its translation: CASGLSTSGGLEQFF.

This clonotype was seen a handful of times. V usage is TRBV20-1 and J usage is TRBJ2-5; maybe TRBD1 (5 bases). Germline CDR1 reads DFQATT; CDR2 reads SNEGSKA (reference sequence). This CDR3 contains 15 residues. The V gene lost 3 bases and the J gene lost 2 bases, with 16 bases spanning the gap. This CDR3 is CSASLLLDSQETQYF. The CDR3 nucleotides read TGCAGTGCTAGCTTGTTATTAGACAGTCAAGAGACCCAGTACTTC.

This clonotype was seen many times. The rearrangement links TRBV6-1 to TRBJ2-1, with D possibly matching TRBD1 (5 bases). Germline V gene sequence: CDR1 MNHNS, CDR2 SASEGT. There are 14 residues in the CDR3. V was cut by 4 bases and J by 7 bases, with 14 bases left in between. The CDR3: CASSGGRQWNEQFF. The DNA for the CDR3 is TGTGCCAGCAGTGGGGGCCGACAGTGGAATGAGCAGTTCTTC.

This clonotype occurred many times. This chain uses TRBV7-6 with TRBJ2-1; TRBD1 matches at 8 bases. Losses at the gene ends were 4 bases for V and 6 bases for J; bases not matched to a gene: 5. This CDR3 comprises 14 residues. CDR1 and CDR2 (germline): SGHVS, FNYEAQ. The CDR3 DNA sequence: TGTGCCAGCAGCTCGGGACAGGCCTTCAATGAGCAGTTCTTC. The encoded protein is CASSSGQAFNEQFF.